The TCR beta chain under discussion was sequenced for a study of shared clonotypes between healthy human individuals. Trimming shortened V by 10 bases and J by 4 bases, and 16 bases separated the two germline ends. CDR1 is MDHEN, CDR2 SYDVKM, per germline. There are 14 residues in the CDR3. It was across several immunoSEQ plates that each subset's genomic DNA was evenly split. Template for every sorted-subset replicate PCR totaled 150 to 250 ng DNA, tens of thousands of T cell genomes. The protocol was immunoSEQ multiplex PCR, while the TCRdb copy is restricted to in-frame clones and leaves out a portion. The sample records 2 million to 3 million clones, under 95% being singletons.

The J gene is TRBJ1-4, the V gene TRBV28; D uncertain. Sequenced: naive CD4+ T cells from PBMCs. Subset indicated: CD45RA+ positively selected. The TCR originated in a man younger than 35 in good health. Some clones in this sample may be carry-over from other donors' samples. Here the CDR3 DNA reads TGTGCCACCTCTGCGGGAGGGATTAATGAAAAACTGTTTTTT. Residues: CATSAGGINEKLFF.